Below, 22 T cell receptor beta chains from the same sample are listed, as sequenced in a study of early T cells in non-severe SARS-CoV-2 infection. TCRdb fed the 5' RACE reads into MiXCR, producing one record per CDR3 protein. Of around 110,000 distinct CDR3 sequences detected, over 8.5% appear once; the ten largest clones hold about 7.6%. The sample taken for sequencing was whole blood. The source is an adult who was a healthcare worker with PCR-confirmed SARS-CoV-2 infection or an uninfected control (not recorded which).

This clonotype has ten or more counts. The chain carries TRBV6-2 or TRBV6-3 and TRBJ2-2, with 7 positions matching TRBD1. This CDR3 spans 16 amino acids. Germline trimming cut 6 bases from V and 1 base from J; bases unmatched to any gene: 8. CDR1 is MNHEY, CDR2 SVGEGT, per germline. This chain's CDR3 is CASRTGQSKNTGELFF. The CDR3 DNA is TGTGCCAGCAGAACGGGACAGTCGAAGAACACCGGGGAGCTGTTTTTT.

This clonotype was counted many times. The chain couples TRBV20-1 to TRBJ1-1; 10 nucleotides match TRBD1. The germline gives CDR1 DFQATT, CDR2 SNEGSKA (reference sequence). J was trimmed by 3 bases and V by 6 bases; bases with no gene match: 10. The CDR3 is made up of 15 amino acids. The DNA for the CDR3 is TGCAGTGCCCAGTACGGACAGGGGGTTTACACTGAAGCTTTCTTT. It specifies CSAQYGQGVYTEAFF.

This clonotype was counted ten times or more. The chain joins TRBV27 to TRBJ2-7; 14 bases are shared with TRBD2. The V segment lost 4 bases and the J segment 6 bases; nucleotides outside the gene matches: 2. This CDR3 contains 14 residues. CDR1 and CDR2 from the germline V gene are MNHEY and SMNVEV (reference sequence). The CDR3 DNA follows: TGTGCCAGCAGTTCCGGGACTAGCGGGAGCGAGCAGTACTTC. Its translation is CASSSGTSGSEQYF.

This clonotype occurred a few times. The J gene is TRBJ1-2, the V gene TRBV10-3, with 8 bases aligning to TRBD1. Germline V gene lookup returns CDR1 ENHRY and CDR2 SYGVKD. This CDR3 spans 12 amino acids. V gave up 7 bases and J gave up 6 bases; unmatched junction bases: 4. The CDR3 sequence is CAITMTGDGYTF. CDR3 nucleotides: TGTGCCATCACCATGACAGGGGATGGCTACACCTTC.

This clonotype was seen a few times. The chain employs TRBV24-1 and TRBJ2-3; 8 bases match TRBD2. Trimming took 7 bases from V and 4 from J; bases not matched to a gene: 15. Germline assignment: CDR1 KGHDR and CDR2 SFDVKD. This CDR3 is 17 amino acids long. The CDR3 region has the DNA TGTGCCACCAGGGGCCGGAGTTTAGCGGGAAATTCAGATACGCAGTATTTT. As protein: CATRGRSLAGNSDTQYF.

The genes are TRBV30 and TRBJ2-1, with D tentatively TRBD1 (5 bases). Per germline, CDR1 GTSNPN and CDR2 SVGIG (reference sequence). Deletions cut 8 bases from V and 10 bases from J, with 15 bases between. The CDR3 sequence is 11 residues long. The chain's CDR3 is CAKQLGPEQFF. The CDR3 nucleotides are TGTGCCAAACAGCTGGGGCCAGAGCAGTTCTTC.

This clonotype was found a few times. The chain links TRBV29-1 to TRBJ2-1; no reliable D call. The V and J ends lost 6 bases and 0 bases respectively, with 9 bases between them. Germline V gives CDR1 SQVTM, CDR2 ANQGSEA. The CDR3 has 13 amino acids. This CDR3 is CSVIPFSYNEQFF. The DNA of the CDR3 is TGCAGCGTCATTCCTTTCTCCTACAATGAGCAGTTCTTC.

Many counts were recorded for this clonotype. The rearrangement joins TRBV7-9 to TRBJ1-6; 9 bases map to TRBD1. V lost 5 bases and J lost 10; bases outside the gene matches: 9. There are 15 residues in the CDR3. From germline, CDR1 is SEHNR and CDR2 FQNEAQ (reference sequence). DNA of the CDR3: TGTGCCAGCAGCGGGGGACAGGGAACTTGGTCACCCCTCCACTTT. Translating it yields CASSGGQGTWSPLHF.

This clonotype was detected a few times. The chain carries TRBV6-2 or TRBV6-3 and TRBJ2-7; D may be TRBD1 or TRBD2 (5 bases each). The CDR3 runs 13 residues. The ends were cut back, 6 bases at V and 6 bases at J, with 15 bases in the middle. CDR1 and CDR2 from the germline V gene are MNHEY and SVGEGT. The CDR3 sequence: CASSHGKGIEQYF. The CDR3 DNA reads as TGTGCCAGCAGCCACGGGAAGGGGATCGAGCAGTACTTC.

The chain recombines TRBV5-4 with TRBJ2-3; TRBD2 agrees at 10 bases. V lost 4 bases to trimming and J lost 6 bases; unmatched junction nucleotides: 11. Per germline, CDR1 SGHNT and CDR2 YYREEE (reference sequence). This CDR3 has 16 amino acids. This CDR3 reads CASSPSLAGALDTQYF. CDR3 DNA: TGTGCCAGCAGCCCCAGCCTAGCGGGAGCTTTGGATACGCAGTATTTT.

In this sample, this clonotype turned up many times. This chain links TRBV5-6 with TRBJ1-1; a weak D match, TRBD1 (5 bases). Germline assignment: CDR1 SGHDT and CDR2 YYEEEE. This CDR3 region has 19 residues. Trimming removed 1 base from V and 4 bases from J, with 26 bases in between. CDR3 sequence (DNA): TGTGCCAGCAGCTTGATACCCAGGGACTTCCCTGGGGCGAGCACTGAAGCTTTCTTT. This gives the protein CASSLIPRDFPGASTEAFF.

This clonotype has ten or more counts. The genes are TRBV7-8 and TRBJ1-5; D remains unclear. This CDR3 contains 15 residues. CDR1 and CDR2 (germline): SGHVS, FQNEAQ. The ends were cut back, 1 base at V and 2 bases at J, with 9 bases in the middle. Written as DNA, the CDR3 is TGTGCCAGCAGCTTAGGAGTTTTCGGCAATCAGCCCCAGCATTTT. Translation: CASSLGVFGNQPQHF. Combining the CDR3 with reference TRBV7-8 and TRBJ1-5 gives the whole variable domain GAGVSQSPRYKVAKRGQDVALRCDPISGHVSLFWYQQALGQGPEFLTYFQNEAQLDKSGLPSDRFFAERPEGSVSTLKIQRTQQEDSAVYLCASSLGVFGNQPQHFGDGTRLSIL.

This clonotype was observed at least ten times. This sequence joins TRBV28 and TRBJ2-1; D gene uncertain. Between the trimmed V and J ends, which lost 2 bases and 10 bases, there was a span of 12 bases. The CDR3 runs to 13 residues. The germline gives CDR1 MDHEN, CDR2 SYDVKM. The DNA for the CDR3 is TGTGCCAGCAGTTTACCACCCCCCAGAGAGCAGTTCTTC. Protein product: CASSLPPPREQFF.

The V gene is TRBV29-1, the J gene TRBJ2-1, with 8 bases lining up with TRBD2. CDR3 length: 15 amino acids. Germline V lookup: CDR1 SQVTM, CDR2 ANQGSEA. The trim removed 3 bases at V and 0 bases at J, leaving 4 bases unmatched. This chain's CDR3 is CSVDLLAGSYNEQFF. DNA of the CDR3: TGCAGCGTTGACCTTCTAGCGGGCTCCTACAATGAGCAGTTCTTC.

There are a few counts of this clonotype. The CDR3 sequence is CASSLPASGAYEQYF. CDR3 nucleotide sequence: TGCGCCAGCAGCCTCCCCGCTAGCGGGGCATACGAGCAGTACTTC. The chain joins TRBV5-1 to TRBJ2-7; 9 bases map to TRBD2. Trimming at V came to 4 bases and at J to 4 bases, leaving 9 bases not matched to a gene. The CDR3 totals 15 residues. Germline CDR1 and CDR2: SGHRS and YFSETQ.

This clonotype has a count of ten or more. V and J are TRBV7-2 and TRBJ2-7; possibly TRBD2 for D (6 bases). With 5 bases removed from V and 0 bases from J, the gap between germline ends came to 11 bases. The CDR3 length is 14 residues. Per the germline V gene, CDR1 is SGHTA and CDR2 is FQGNSA. Here the CDR3 DNA reads TGTGCCAGCAGCCGGGGGACTGTCTCCTACGAGCAGTACTTC. It translates to CASSRGTVSYEQYF.

This clonotype showed up just a few times. The chain joins TRBV27 to TRBJ2-1; 8 nucleotides match TRBD2. The CDR3 has 15 residues. The V gene end was trimmed by 2 bases and the J gene end by 7 bases; junction bases not matched to a gene: 7. CDR1 and CDR2 (germline): MNHEY, SMNVEV (reference sequence). The CDR3 loop reads CASSLRAGALNEQFF. The CDR3 nucleotides read TGTGCCAGCAGTTTACGAGCGGGAGCTTTGAATGAGCAGTTCTTC.

As to this clonotype: Just one base apart from a much larger clone, this may be a read error. The chain recombines TRBV6-5 with TRBJ2-3; D not resolved. Germline CDR1 and CDR2: MNHEY and SVGAGI. The CDR3 consists of 16 residues. The CDR3 loop is CAGSSATFYSTDTQYF. CDR3 nucleotides: TGTGCCGGCAGTTCCGCGACGTTTTATAGCACAGATACGCAGTATTTT.

This clonotype was recorded at least ten times. This chain uses TRBV12-3 or TRBV12-4 with TRBJ1-5, with a tentative D call TRBD1 (5 bases). V was trimmed by 5 bases and J by 8 bases, leaving 13 bases between them. This CDR3 is 13 amino acids long. This CDR3 is CASSHGGEKPQHF. The CDR3 nucleotides read TGTGCCAGCAGTCATGGGGGTGAAAAGCCCCAGCATTTT.

The sample holds many counts of this clonotype. The chain has TRBV6-5 and TRBJ1-1; D uncertain. The germline V and J ends were trimmed by 6 bases and 0 bases, with 11 bases remaining between them. This CDR3 comprises 14 residues. Germline V gene lookup returns CDR1 MNHEY and CDR2 SVGAGI. As DNA, the CDR3 is TGTGCCAGCAGATCGCCCCATTTGAACACTGAAGCTTTCTTT. This codes for CASRSPHLNTEAFF.

Many counts were recorded for this clonotype. This chain links TRBV27 with TRBJ2-7; 11 bases align to TRBD2. This CDR3 is 15 amino acids long. Trimming took 6 bases from V and 4 from J; bases not matched to a gene: 8. The germline V gene encodes CDR1 MNHEY and CDR2 SMNVEV (reference sequence). The CDR3 reads CASSRTSGSYYEQYF. CDR3 nucleotide sequence: TGTGCCAGCAGCCGAACTAGCGGGAGTTATTACGAGCAGTACTTC.

This clonotype has more than one count but fewer than ten. V is TRBV3-1 and J is TRBJ1-1; D not resolved. Trimming cost V 1 base and J 1 base, with 4 bases left between them. In germline, CDR1 is LGHDT, CDR2 YNNKEL (reference sequence). The CDR3 loop spans 13 amino acids. DNA of the CDR3: TGTGCCAGCAGCCAAGGTGGGAACACTGAAGCTTTCTTT. Its translation: CASSQGGNTEAFF.